This T cell receptor beta chain was sequenced during a study of spatial heterogeneity in lung cancer. Study details: Within raw reads, each unique TCR and UMI combination appeared on average more than ten times.

Described time point: sample taken at primary tumor resection. Tumor, nontumor lung or frozen PBMC supplied whole RNA that was sequenced unsorted. TCRdb recomputed calls from the 5' RACE reads with MiXCR, one row per CDR3 protein. The sample shows tens of thousands of distinct CDR3 sequences, 4.5% to 7% of them seen only once. V was pared by 4 bases and J by 3 bases, with 3 bases of the junction left unmatched. Germline V gene sequence: CDR1 WSHSY, CDR2 SAAADI. There are 14 residues in the CDR3. The rearrangement joins TRBV10-2 to TRBJ2-3, with 8 bases fitting TRBD2. This specimen consisted of PBMCs, obtained at surgery. This receptor was obtained from a male donor with early-stage non-small cell lung cancer. CDR3 DNA sequence: TGCGCCAGCAGTGTGACGGGAGGGACAGATACGCAGTATTTT. This gives the protein CASSVTGGTDTQYF.